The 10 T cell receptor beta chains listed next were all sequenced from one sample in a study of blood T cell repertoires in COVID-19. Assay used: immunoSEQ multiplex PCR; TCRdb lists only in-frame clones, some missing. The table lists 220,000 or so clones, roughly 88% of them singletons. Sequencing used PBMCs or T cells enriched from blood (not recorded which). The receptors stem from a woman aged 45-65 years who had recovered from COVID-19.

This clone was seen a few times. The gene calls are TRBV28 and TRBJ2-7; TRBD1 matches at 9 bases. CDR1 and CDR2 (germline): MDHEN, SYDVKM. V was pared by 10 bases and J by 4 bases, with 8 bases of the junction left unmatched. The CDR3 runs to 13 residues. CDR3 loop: CATEDRGTYEQYF. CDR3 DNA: TGTGCCACCGAGGACAGGGGTACTTACGAGCAGTACTTC.

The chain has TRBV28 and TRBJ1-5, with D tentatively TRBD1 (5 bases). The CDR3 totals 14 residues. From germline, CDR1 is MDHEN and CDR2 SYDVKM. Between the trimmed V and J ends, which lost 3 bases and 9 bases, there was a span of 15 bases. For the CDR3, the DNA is TGTGCCAGCAGTTTTGGAGCAGGGCCATGGCCCCAGCATTTT. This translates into CASSFGAGPWPQHF.

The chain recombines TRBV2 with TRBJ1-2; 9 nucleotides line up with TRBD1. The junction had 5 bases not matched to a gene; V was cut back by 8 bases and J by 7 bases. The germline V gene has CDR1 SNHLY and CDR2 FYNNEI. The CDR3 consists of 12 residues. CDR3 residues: CASSGTGFGYTF. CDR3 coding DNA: TGTGCCAGCTCCGGGACAGGGTTTGGCTACACCTTC.

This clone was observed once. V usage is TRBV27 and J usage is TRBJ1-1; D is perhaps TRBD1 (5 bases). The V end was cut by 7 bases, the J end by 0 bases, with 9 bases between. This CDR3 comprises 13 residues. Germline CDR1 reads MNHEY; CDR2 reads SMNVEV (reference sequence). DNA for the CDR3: TGTGCCAGCACGGAGGGGTTGAACACTGAAGCTTTCTTT. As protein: CASTEGLNTEAFF.

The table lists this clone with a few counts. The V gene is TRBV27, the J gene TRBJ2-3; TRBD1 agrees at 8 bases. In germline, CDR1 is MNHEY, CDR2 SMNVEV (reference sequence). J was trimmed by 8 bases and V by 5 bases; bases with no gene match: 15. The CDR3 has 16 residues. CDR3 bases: TGTGCCAGCAGTCCAGTTGGTAGGACAGGGAAAGGTACGCAGTATTTT. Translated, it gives CASSPVGRTGKGTQYF.

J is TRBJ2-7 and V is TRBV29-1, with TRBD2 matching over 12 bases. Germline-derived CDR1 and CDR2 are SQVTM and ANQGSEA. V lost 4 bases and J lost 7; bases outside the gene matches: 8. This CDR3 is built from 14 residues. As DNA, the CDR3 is TGCAGCGTTGTACTAGCGGGAGGTGGGTTTGAGCAGTACTTC. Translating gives CSVVLAGGGFEQYF.

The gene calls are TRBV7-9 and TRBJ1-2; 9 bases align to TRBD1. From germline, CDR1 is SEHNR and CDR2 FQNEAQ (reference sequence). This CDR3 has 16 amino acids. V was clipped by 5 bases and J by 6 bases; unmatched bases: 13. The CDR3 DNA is TGTGCCAGCAGCCAGATAACAGGGGGCTCGCAGGATGGCTACACCTTC. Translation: CASSQITGGSQDGYTF.

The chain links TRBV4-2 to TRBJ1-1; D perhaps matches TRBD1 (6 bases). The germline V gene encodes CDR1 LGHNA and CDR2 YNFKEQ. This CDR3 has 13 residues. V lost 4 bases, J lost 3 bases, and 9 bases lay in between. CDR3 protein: CASSPDRHTEAFF. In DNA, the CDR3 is TGTGCCAGCAGCCCCGACAGGCACACTGAAGCTTTCTTT.

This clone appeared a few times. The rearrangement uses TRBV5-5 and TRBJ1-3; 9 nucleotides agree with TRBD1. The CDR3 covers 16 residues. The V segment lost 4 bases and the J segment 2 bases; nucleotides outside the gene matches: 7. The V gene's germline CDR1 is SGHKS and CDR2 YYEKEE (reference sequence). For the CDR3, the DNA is TGTGCCAGCAGCGGGACAGGGCAGGGGGCTGGAAACACCATATATTTT. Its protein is CASSGTGQGAGNTIYF.

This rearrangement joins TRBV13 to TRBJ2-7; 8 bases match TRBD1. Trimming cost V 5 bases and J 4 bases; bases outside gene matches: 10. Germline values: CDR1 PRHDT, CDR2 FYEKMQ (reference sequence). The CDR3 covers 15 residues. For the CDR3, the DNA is TGTGCCAGCAGCGACACGGCAGGGGGCGATTACGAGCAGTACTTC. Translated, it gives CASSDTAGGDYEQYF.